Below, 8 T cell receptor beta chains from the same sample are listed, as sequenced in a study of a mutant IDH1 vaccine in newly diagnosed glioma. Data came from immunoSEQ multiplex PCR; TCRdb stores just in-frame clones and leaves some out. The sample records around 56,000 clones, about 81% being singletons. Time point here: week 23, last vaccination. A single vaccine dose contained 300 ug of mutant IDH1 20-mer peptide, and topical imiquimod was used with it. No antigen is known for these receptors. Sample: PBMCs, taken from a glioma patient whose treatment included an IDH1 peptide vaccine. The receptors were sampled from a woman aged 40 to 50 with glioma. Some clones in this sample may be carry-over from other donors' samples.

This clone appeared a single time. The V and J genes are TRBV5-1 and TRBJ2-6; no reliable D call. Trimming left V 2 bases short and J 0 bases short, with 6 bases between. Per germline, CDR1 SGHRS and CDR2 YFSETQ. The CDR3 length is 15 residues. The CDR3: CASSLQFSGANVLTF. For the CDR3, the DNA is TGCGCCAGCAGCTTACAGTTCTCTGGGGCCAACGTCCTGACTTTC.

The chain couples TRBV4-1 to TRBJ1-1, with TRBD1 matching 7 bases. Trimming cost V 0 bases and J 6 bases; bases outside gene matches: 13. CDR1 and CDR2 (germline): MGHRA, YSYEKL. The CDR3 spans 17 residues. The CDR3 DNA is TGCGCCAGCAGCCAAGACCCCCCGACAGGGAGAGAGGCTGAAGCTTTCTTT. Its translation is CASSQDPPTGREAEAFF.

This clone was observed a single time. The V and J genes are TRBV5-6 and TRBJ1-1, with 8 bases matching TRBD1. J lost 1 base, V lost 3 bases, and 5 bases had no gene match. Per germline, CDR1 SGHDT and CDR2 YYEEEE. The CDR3 contains 15 residues. CDR3 residues: CASSSPQGANTEAFF. The CDR3 DNA reads TGTGCCAGCAGCTCCCCTCAGGGGGCGAACACTGAAGCTTTCTTT.

The chain uses TRBV5-4 and TRBJ2-3; 8 nucleotides align to TRBD1. The CDR3 is made up of 15 amino acids. Trimming removed 4 bases from V and 1 base from J; junction bases left unmatched: 5. In germline, CDR1 is SGHNT, CDR2 YYREEE (reference sequence). The CDR3 reads CASSVPGQGTDTQYF. For the CDR3, the DNA is TGTGCCAGCAGCGTCCCGGGACAGGGCACAGATACGCAGTATTTT.

The chain joins TRBV6-5 to TRBJ2-7; the match to TRBD2 covers 7 bases. This CDR3 comprises 13 residues. Germline loops: CDR1 MNHEY, CDR2 SVGAGI. The junction had 5 bases not matched to a gene; V was cut back by 0 bases and J by 9 bases. The CDR3 loop reads CASSYSTGGGQYF. In DNA, the CDR3 is TGTGCCAGCAGTTACTCGACGGGCGGGGGGCAGTACTTC.

This clone was counted between two and nine times. The chain carries TRBV6-5 and TRBJ1-1; a weak D match, TRBD1 (6 bases). Germline V CDR1 and CDR2: MNHEY, SVGAGI. The CDR3 spans 13 residues. The V and J ends lost 4 bases and 2 bases respectively, with 8 bases between them. For the CDR3, the DNA is TGTGCCAGCAGTTTAGGGGGAAACACTGAAGCTTTCTTT. Residues: CASSLGGNTEAFF.

Here the CDR3 reads CASSVVGRGGPDEQFF. As DNA, the CDR3 is TGTGCCAGCAGCGTAGTTGGGCGGGGGGGCCCTGATGAGCAGTTCTTC. The rearrangement uses TRBV9 and TRBJ2-1; 9 bases are a match to TRBD2. The CDR3 extends over 16 amino acids. V lost 0 bases to trimming and J lost 8 bases; unmatched junction nucleotides: 9. Looked up from germline, CDR1 is SGDLS and CDR2 is YYNGEE.

The J gene is TRBJ2-1, the V gene TRBV5-1; 9 nucleotides match TRBD2. The junction had 4 bases not matched to a gene; V was cut back by 0 bases and J by 9 bases. This CDR3 comprises 14 residues. CDR1 SGHRS and CDR2 YFSETQ come from the germline V gene. CDR3 bases: TGCGCCAGCAGCTTGGATACAGCGGGAGGTGAGCAGTTCTTC. Protein sequence: CASSLDTAGGEQFF. The whole variable domain, filled in from reference TRBV5-1 and TRBJ2-1, reads KAGVTQTPRYLIKTRGQQVTLSCSPISGHRSVSWYQQTPGQGLQFLFEYFSETQRNKGNFPGRFSGRQFSNSRSEMNVSTLELGDSALYLCASSLDTAGGEQFFGPGTRLTVL.